A selection of T cell receptor beta chains follows, all from one sample in a study of Ad26.COV2.S vaccination and SARS-CoV-2 variants. The protocol was immunoSEQ multiplex PCR, while the TCRdb copy is restricted to in-frame clones and leaves out a portion. The sample consists of about 350,000 clones, about 85% of them appearing once. The sequences come from peripheral blood, collected in a trial of Ad26.COV2.S vaccine versus placebo. These TCRs come from a person aged 18-65 years who received the Ad26.COV2.S COVID-19 vaccine or a placebo. CDR3s include the opening cysteine and the closing phenylalanine or tryptophan. The D gene is left open where the match is weak. Some rows mark clone size as missing; the rest say once, few, many or name a class of expanded clone.

>TRBJ1-1|14|-|-|TRBV2
TGTGCCAGCAAGTGGGGAGAGGAAGCACTTGGAGCTTTCTTT
CASKWGEEALGAFF
>TRBJ2-7|13|-|-|TRBV4-1
TGCGCCAGCAGTAGACTGGGTTCCTACGAGCAGTACTTC
CASSRLGSYEQYF
>TRBJ2-7|13|-|-|TRBV18
TGTGCCAGCTCACACAAGACGGTCTACGAGCAGTACTTC
CASSHKTVYEQYF
>TRBJ1-1|13|-|-|TRBV29-1
TGCAGCGTTGATGGTAACAGGAACACTGAAGCTTTCTTT
CSVDGNRNTEAFF
>TRBJ1-4|15|-|few|TRBV28
TGTGCCAGCAGGGACCCGACAGTTACCAATGAAAAACTGTTTTTT
CASRDPTVTNEKLFF
>TRBJ2-5|14|-|-|TRBV21-1
TGTGCCAGCAGCAAACTAGTTTGGCAAGAGACCCAGTACTTC
CASSKLVWQETQYF
>TRBJ2-5|15|-|-|TRBV5-1
TGCGCCAGCAGCGTCGCAGGACAGAGGGACCCCTTAAAGTACTTC
CASSVAGQRDPLKYF
>TRBJ2-3|14|-|-|TRBV5-4
TGTGCCAGCAGCTCCAAGCAGGGGAGTAATACGCAGTATTTT
CASSSKQGSNTQYF
>TRBJ2-3|15|TRBD2|-|TRBV5-1
TGCGCCAGCAGCTTGGGCCTAGCGGATACAGATACGCAGTATTTT
CASSLGLADTDTQYF
>TRBJ1-2|16|TRBD1|-|TRBV29-1
TGCAGCGTCGCCGCCCGACAGGGGGCTCCTGGCTATGGCTACACCTTC
CSVAARQGAPGYGYTF
>TRBJ2-7|12|-|-|TRBV28
TGTGCCAGCAAGGGGCTCCCCTACGAGCAGTACTTC
CASKGLPYEQYF
>TRBJ2-6|17|-|-|TRBV11-2
TGTGCCAGCAGCTTAGCTGGGGCTGCAGCTGGGGCCAACGTCCTGACTTTC
CASSLAGAAAGANVLTF
>TRBJ1-2|14|-|-|TRBV10-3
TGTGCCATCAGATTCCCGGGACAAAACTATGGCTACACCTTC
CAIRFPGQNYGYTF
>TRBJ2-5|12|-|-|TRBV30
TGTGCCTGGAGGGGGAATCAAGAGACCCAGTACTTC
CAWRGNQETQYF
>TRBJ1-1|14|TRBD1|-|TRBV7-2
TGTGCCAGCAGCTACAACAGGGGTATGGGTGAAGCTTTCTTT
CASSYNRGMGEAFF
>TRBJ1-4|13|-|-|TRBV29-1
TGCAGCGTGAAAACAGGAACTAATGAAAAACTGTTTTTT
CSVKTGTNEKLFF
>TRBJ1-4|15|-|-|TRBV5-8
TGTGCCAGCAGCTTATCCCGCCTTAGGGGAGAAAAACTGTTTTTT
CASSLSRLRGEKLFF
>TRBJ1-1|12|-|few|TRBV30
TGTGCCTGGAGTGGGGAGAGAGCTGAAGCTTTCTTT
CAWSGERAEAFF
>TRBJ2-5|16|-|-|TRBV4-1
TGCGCCAGCAGCCAAGAAGTATTCAGAGGGCCAGAGACCCAGTACTTC
CASSQEVFRGPETQYF
>TRBJ2-3|17|TRBD2|-|TRBV25-1
TGTGCCAGCAGTGAATATTCGGGACTAGCGGGGGAGGTGGCGCAGTATTTT
CASSEYSGLAGEVAQYF
>TRBJ1-6|15|-|-|TRBV9
TGTGCCAGCAGCGTAGGAGAGGGCACCTATTCACCCCTCCACTTT
CASSVGEGTYSPLHF
>TRBJ2-3|16|-|-|TRBV5-1
TGCGCCAGCAGCACGAAGGACCTTTTATTAAGAGATACGCAGTATTTT
CASSTKDLLLRDTQYF
>TRBJ2-7|13|-|-|TRBV5-1
TGCGCCAGCAGCCTAAGGGGGGCAGACGAGCAGTACTTC
CASSLRGADEQYF
>TRBJ1-1|14|-|-|TRBV24-1
TGTGCCACCAAACCACCTCCCCCGAACACTGAAGCTTTCTTT
CATKPPPPNTEAFF
>TRBJ2-7|13|-|-|TRBV7-2
TGTGCCAGCAGCTTAACAAGCTCCTACGAGCAGTACTTC
CASSLTSSYEQYF
>TRBJ1-1|15|-|-|TRBV7-2
TGTGCCAGCAGCCTCGGGACGGGACTGAACACTGAAGCTTTCTTT
CASSLGTGLNTEAFF
>TRBJ2-7|12|-|-|TRBV30
TGTGCCTGGAGCCAGAGGGGTTACGAGCAGTACTTC
CAWSQRGYEQYF
>TRBJ1-4|16|-|-|TRBV5-4
TGTGCCAGCAGCTTGGCCCCCGGGACTTCTAATGAAAAACTGTTTTTT
CASSLAPGTSNEKLFF
>TRBJ2-4|13|-|-|TRBV24-1
TGTGCCACCAGTGCAGGCAAAGGGCACATTCAGTACTTC
CATSAGKGHIQYF
>TRBJ2-1|15|-|-|TRBV5-1
TGCGCCAGCAGCTTGGAGGTGGCAGAGTACAATGAGCAGTTCTTC
CASSLEVAEYNEQFF
>TRBJ2-3|16|-|-|TRBV4-1
TGCGCCAGCAGCCCCGTGGTCGGGCGGAGCACAGATACGCAGTATTTT
CASSPVVGRSTDTQYF
>TRBJ2-3|15|TRBD2|-|TRBV7-7
TGTGCCAGCAGCTCTACTAGCGGCCCCACAGATACGCAGTATTTT
CASSSTSGPTDTQYF
>TRBJ2-3|14|-|-|TRBV15
TGTGCCACCAGCAGAGATGTTGGTTCAGATACGCAGTATTTT
CATSRDVGSDTQYF
>TRBJ2-3|18|-|-|TRBV10-2
TGCGCCAGCAGTGAGTCCCGCCTATGGGGATTGGATGAAGATACGCAGTATTTT
CASSESRLWGLDEDTQYF
>TRBJ2-3|14|-|-|TRBV6-4
TGTGCCAGCAGCCGGGCGGAGGATCCGGATACGCAGTATTTT
CASSRAEDPDTQYF
>TRBJ1-1|12|-|-|TRBV6-5
TGTGCCAGCAGTTACATACAGGGCGAAGCTTTCTTT
CASSYIQGEAFF
>TRBJ1-2|15|TRBD1|-|TRBV4-1
TGCGCCAGCAGCCAAGGAGGGGGCCTCAACTATGGCTACACCTTC
CASSQGGGLNYGYTF
>TRBJ2-6|20|TRBD1|-|TRBV24-1
TGTGCCACCAGTGCCAAACCCCCGGGACAGGGGGGCTCTGGGGCCAACGTCCTGACTTTC
CATSAKPPGQGGSGANVLTF
>TRBJ2-1|13|-|-|TRBV29-1
TGCAGCGTTGAAACAGGGTCGAGGAATGAGCAGTTCTTC
CSVETGSRNEQFF
>TRBJ2-7|14|-|-|TRBV2
TGTGCCACCTCTGTTGGAGGCCGTGCCTACGAGCAGTACTTC
CATSVGGRAYEQYF
>TRBJ2-7|13|-|-|TRBV3-1/TRBV3-2
TGTGCCAGCAGCCTAAGCGGCCCCTACGAGCAGTACTTC
CASSLSGPYEQYF
>TRBJ2-1|14|-|-|TRBV27
TGTGCCAGCAGTTTGCCCCGGACCTACAATGAGCAGTTCTTC
CASSLPRTYNEQFF
>TRBJ1-2|11|-|-|TRBV7-5
TGTGCCCCTAGCAAGGCCTATGGCTACACCTTC
CAPSKAYGYTF
>TRBJ2-1|15|TRBD2|once|TRBV13
TGTGCCAGCAGCTTAGAGCGGGAGGGCCGCAATGAGCAGTTCTTC
CASSLEREGRNEQFF
>TRBJ2-1|15|TRBD2|-|TRBV19
TGTGCCAGTAGTCTCGGGACTAGCGGGATTGATGAGCAGTTCTTC
CASSLGTSGIDEQFF
>TRBJ2-1|12|-|-|TRBV28
TGTGCCAGCAGGGGACTTCCCAGGGAGCAGTTCTTC
CASRGLPREQFF
>TRBJ2-1|13|-|-|TRBV5-6
TGTGCCAGCAGCATGCTGGACTTCAATGAGCAGTTCTTC
CASSMLDFNEQFF
>TRBJ2-1|16|TRBD2|-|TRBV18
TGTGCCAGCTCACCTCTTAGCGGGTATTCCTACAATGAGCAGTTCTTC
CASSPLSGYSYNEQFF
>TRBJ2-1|15|TRBD2|-|TRBV7-2
TGTGCCAGCAGGAGGGCGGCGGGAGGGGGGAATGAGCAGTTCTTC
CASRRAAGGGNEQFF
>TRBJ2-7|14|TRBD1|-|TRBV18
TGTGCCAGCTCGCCGGGACAGGTAAGGGGCGAGCAGTACTTC
CASSPGQVRGEQYF
>TRBJ2-7|15|TRBD1|-|TRBV6-5
TGTGCCAGCAGTTATCGAGACAGGGGGTTCTACGAGCAGTACTTC
CASSYRDRGFYEQYF
>TRBJ2-1|15|-|-|TRBV7-2
TGTGCCAGCAGCTTACGGCGGGGCTCCTACAATGAGCAGTTCTTC
CASSLRRGSYNEQFF
>TRBJ2-3|14|-|-|TRBV29-1
TGCAGCGTTGTCTCTCTATACGGCGCAGATACGCAGTATTTT
CSVVSLYGADTQYF
>TRBJ1-3|16|TRBD1|-|TRBV2
TGTGCCAGCACTACGACAGGGTCCCTCTCTGGAAACACCATATATTTT
CASTTTGSLSGNTIYF
>TRBJ1-3|15|-|-|TRBV13
TGTGCCAGCAGCTTAGCCCCGAGCTCTGGAAACACCATATATTTT
CASSLAPSSGNTIYF
>TRBJ1-3|15|-|few|TRBV4-1
TGCGCCAGCAGCCAAGAACGCCCCTCTGGAAACACCATATATTTT
CASSQERPSGNTIYF
>TRBJ2-1|14|TRBD2|-|TRBV6-2/TRBV6-3
TGTGCCAGCAGTTACCTAGCGGGAGGCCCACCCCAGTTCTTC
CASSYLAGGPPQFF
>TRBJ2-7|12|-|-|TRBV18
TGTGCCAGCTCACCAACTGGCAACGAGCAGTACTTC
CASSPTGNEQYF
>TRBJ2-7|15|TRBD1|-|TRBV14
TGTGCCAGCAGCCGGGGAGGACAGGGACTGGGGGTGCAGTACTTC
CASSRGGQGLGVQYF